The rows below give T cell receptor beta chains drawn from one sample of a study of T cells after yellow fever vaccination. TCRdb analysed the 5' RACE reads with MiXCR anew, one entry per CDR3 protein. The sample yields tens of thousands of distinct CDR3 sequences, less than 3.5% seen once. The sample here was PBMCs, either bulk or a sorted T-cell subset (CD4+, CD8+, memory, or dextramer-sorted; not recorded which), taken 35 to 50 days after the first yellow fever vaccination. These receptors were obtained from a man between 18 and 29 years old who received the YFV17D yellow fever vaccine. CDR3s include the opening cysteine and the closing phenylalanine or tryptophan. The D gene is left open where the match is weak. Rows may omit the clone size; those that give it use once, few, many or a size class.

clone_size j_call d_call v_call cdr3_aa cdr3_nt
NA TRBJ1-1 TRBD1 TRBV20-1 CSAYRTGSQAFF TGCAGTGCCTACAGGACAGGGAGCCAAGCTTTCTTT
many TRBJ2-2 NA TRBV20-1 CSAPQGVTGELFF TGCAGTGCCCCACAGGGAGTAACCGGGGAGCTGTTTTTT
few TRBJ2-3 NA TRBV19 CAVGIPASTDTQYF TGTGCCGTAGGGATACCGGCTAGCACAGATACGCAGTATTTT
many TRBJ2-5 NA TRBV7-8 CASSLMGGETQYF TGTGCCAGCAGCTTAATGGGAGGAGAGACCCAGTACTTC
many TRBJ1-5 NA TRBV2 CASISDPGQPQHF TGTGCCAGCATCTCGGACCCGGGGCAGCCCCAGCATTTT
NA TRBJ2-4 NA TRBV4-2 CAIGPARGAKNIQYF TGTGCCATCGGCCCCGCGCGAGGGGCCAAAAACATTCAGTACTTC
NA TRBJ2-5 NA TRBV29-1 CSVQGQETQYF TGCAGCGTTCAGGGACAAGAGACCCAGTACTTC
many TRBJ2-3 TRBD2 TRBV4-3 CATSGLVSDTQYF TGCGCCACCTCTGGACTAGTTTCAGATACGCAGTATTTT
many TRBJ2-5 TRBD2 TRBV20-1 CSARDWTSGGKTQYF TGCAGTGCTAGAGATTGGACTAGCGGGGGAAAGACCCAGTACTTC
many TRBJ1-2 TRBD1 TRBV7-2 CASSSQGVGYGYTF TGTGCCAGCAGCTCTCAGGGGGTTGGCTATGGCTACACCTTC
many TRBJ2-1 TRBD2 TRBV4-3 CASSQAVAGNNEQFF TGCGCCAGCAGCCAAGCCGTAGCGGGGAACAATGAGCAGTTCTTC
many TRBJ1-5 NA TRBV20-1 CSARAGGGGGQPQHF TGCAGTGCTAGAGCGGGAGGGGGGGGAGGACAGCCCCAGCATTTT
many TRBJ1-2 NA TRBV18 CASSPPSVTGLGGYTF TGTGCCAGCTCACCACCGTCAGTTACAGGACTGGGAGGCTACACCTTC
many TRBJ2-1 TRBD1 TRBV15 CATRAGTGGNEQFF TGTGCCACCAGGGCCGGGACAGGGGGTAATGAGCAGTTCTTC
many TRBJ2-1 NA TRBV30 CAWSALDSLQRYEQFF TGTGCCTGGAGTGCATTGGACAGCCTCCAGAGGTATGAGCAGTTCTTC